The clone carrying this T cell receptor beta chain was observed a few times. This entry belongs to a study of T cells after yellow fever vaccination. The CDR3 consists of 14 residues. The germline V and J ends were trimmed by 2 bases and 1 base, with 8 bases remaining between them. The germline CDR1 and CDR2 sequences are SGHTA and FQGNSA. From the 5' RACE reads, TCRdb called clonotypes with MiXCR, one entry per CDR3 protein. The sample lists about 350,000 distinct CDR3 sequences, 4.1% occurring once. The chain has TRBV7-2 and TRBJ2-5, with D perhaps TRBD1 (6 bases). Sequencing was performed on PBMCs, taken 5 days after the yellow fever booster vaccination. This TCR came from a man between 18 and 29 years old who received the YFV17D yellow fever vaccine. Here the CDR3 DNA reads TGTGCCAGCAGCTTATCAGGGGTCCAAGAGACCCAGTACTTC. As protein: CASSLSGVQETQYF.